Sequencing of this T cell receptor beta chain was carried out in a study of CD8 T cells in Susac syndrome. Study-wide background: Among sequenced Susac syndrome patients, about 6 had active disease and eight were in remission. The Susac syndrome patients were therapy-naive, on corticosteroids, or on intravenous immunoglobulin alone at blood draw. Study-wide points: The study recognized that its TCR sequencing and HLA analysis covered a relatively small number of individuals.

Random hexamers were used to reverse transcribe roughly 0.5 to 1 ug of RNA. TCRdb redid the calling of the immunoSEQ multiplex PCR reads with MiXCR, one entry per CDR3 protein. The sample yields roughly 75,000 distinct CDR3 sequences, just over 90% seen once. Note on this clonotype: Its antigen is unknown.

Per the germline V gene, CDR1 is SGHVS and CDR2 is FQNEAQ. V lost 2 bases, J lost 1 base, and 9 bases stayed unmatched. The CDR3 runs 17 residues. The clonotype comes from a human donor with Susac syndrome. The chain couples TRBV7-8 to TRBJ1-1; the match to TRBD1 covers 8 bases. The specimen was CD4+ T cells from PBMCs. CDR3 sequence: CASSLQGARVWNTEAFF. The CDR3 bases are TGTGCCAGCAGCTTACAGGGGGCGAGAGTTTGGAACACTGAAGCTTTCTTT.